The 17 T cell receptor beta chains below all came from one sample that was sequenced in a study of Ad26.COV2.S vaccination and SARS-CoV-2 variants. Treatment here: some 19 received Ad26.COV2.S at low or high dose, single or two shots; 5 received placebo; per-sample allocation not given. On day 63 after the first injection, vaccine and placebo recipients gave samples. The data were produced by immunoSEQ multiplex PCR, yet TCRdb's version contains in-frame clones alone and is incomplete. This sample has about 400,000 clones, with around nine tenths found just once. The sample in question was peripheral blood, obtained in a trial of Ad26.COV2.S vaccine versus placebo. Receptor source: a person aged 18-60 years who received the Ad26.COV2.S COVID-19 vaccine or a placebo.

CDR3 DNA: TGTGCCACCAGTGATTTGGGCGGATACAATGAGCAGTTCTTC. As protein: CATSDLGGYNEQFF. This chain uses TRBV24-1 with TRBJ2-1; no reliable D call. The CDR3 has 14 residues. Trimming removed 0 bases at V and 4 bases at J, with 6 bases between. Germline assignment: CDR1 KGHDR and CDR2 SFDVKD.

As DNA, the CDR3 is TGTGCCAGCAGTGGACAGGAAGGGCACGAGCAGTACTTC. It encodes CASSGQEGHEQYF. The V and J genes are TRBV2 and TRBJ2-7; D possibly corresponds to TRBD1 (6 bases). This CDR3 has 13 amino acids. V was shortened by 4 bases and J by 5 bases, with 12 bases between the two germline ends. Germline-derived CDR1 and CDR2 are SNHLY and FYNNEI.

The V gene is TRBV27, the J gene TRBJ2-3; TRBD1 matches 7 bases. The CDR3 sequence is 18 residues long. Germline CDR1 is MNHEY and CDR2 is SMNVEV (reference sequence). J was trimmed by 0 bases and V by 7 bases; bases with no gene match: 16. CDR3 sequence reads: CASTPMGDRFLSTDTQYF. CDR3 sequence (DNA): TGTGCCAGCACTCCTATGGGGGACAGATTCCTTAGCACAGATACGCAGTATTTT.

To note about this clone: Other DNA sequences in this sample translate to the same CDR3. The chain links TRBV28 to TRBJ1-1; D is undetermined. CDR1 MDHEN and CDR2 SYDVKM come from the germline V gene. CDR3 length: 11 residues. Trimming cost V 2 bases and J 5 bases, with 3 bases left between them. DNA of the CDR3: TGTGCCAGCAGTTTAGGTACTGAAGCTTTCTTT. Its translation: CASSLGTEAFF. Supplemented by reference TRBV28 and TRBJ1-1, the full variable domain reads DVKVTQSSRYLVKRTGEKVFLECVQDMDHENMFWYRQDPGLGLRLIYFSYDVKMKEKGDIPEGYSVSREKKERFSLILESASTNQTSMYLCASSLGTEAFFGQGTRLTVV.

V and J are TRBV19 and TRBJ2-6; no clear D gene. Germline-derived CDR1 and CDR2 are LNHDA and SQIVND (reference sequence). V was shortened by 3 bases and J by 4 bases, with 19 bases between the two germline ends. This CDR3 spans 18 amino acids. In DNA form, the CDR3 reads TGTGCCAGTAGTATCAGTAGGAGTCTGCCGCTCGGGGCCAACGTCCTGACTTTC. Translated: CASSISRSLPLGANVLTF.

This clone has just a few counts. The rearrangement links TRBV6-5 to TRBJ1-1; D remains unclear. Germline-derived CDR1 and CDR2 are MNHEY and SVGAGI. The length of the CDR3 is 11 residues. The V gene lost 10 bases and the J gene lost 3 bases, with 9 bases spanning the gap. CDR3 sequence: CATFGDTEAFF. The CDR3 DNA is TGTGCCACCTTCGGTGACACTGAAGCTTTCTTT.

This clone was recorded only once. J is TRBJ2-7 and V is TRBV11-3, with 9 bases matching TRBD2. The CDR3 loop spans 13 amino acids. J gave up 6 bases and V 3 bases, and 3 bases lay outside the gene matches. Germline CDR1 SGHNT, CDR2 YENEEA. The CDR3 coding sequence is TGTGCCAGCAGCTTGGAACTAGCGGGCGAGCAGTACTTC. Amino acid sequence: CASSLELAGEQYF.

The J gene is TRBJ2-7, the V gene TRBV19, with 7 bases lining up with TRBD1. With V trimmed by 5 bases and J by 3 bases, 13 bases remained unmatched. The length of the CDR3 is 16 residues. Per the germline V gene, CDR1 is LNHDA and CDR2 is SQIVND (reference sequence). CDR3 coding DNA: TGTGCCAGTAGTCTCGATGGGACAGAGCATCTCTACGAGCAGTACTTC. Amino acid sequence: CASSLDGTEHLYEQYF.

Here the CDR3 DNA reads TGTGCCAGCAGCTGGCAAACACAGGGATTCCCTGAAGCTTTCTTT. This codes for CASSWQTQGFPEAFF. The V and J genes are TRBV5-6 and TRBJ1-1; TRBD1 might be the D (6 bases). The ends were cut back, 3 bases at V and 6 bases at J, with 18 bases in the middle. This CDR3 has 15 residues. Germline loops: CDR1 SGHDT, CDR2 YYEEEE.

This clone came up once. The gene calls are TRBV29-1 and TRBJ1-2; D gene unclear. Trimming shortened V by 4 bases and J by 5 bases, and 11 bases separated the two germline ends. The CDR3 is 12 residues long. CDR1 is SQVTM, CDR2 ANQGSEA, per germline. The CDR3 spells CSVGEGGYGYTF. The CDR3 region has the DNA TGCAGCGTTGGAGAGGGAGGGTATGGCTACACCTTC.

The chain combines TRBV6-1 with TRBJ2-1; no clear D. Trimming left V 2 bases short and J 11 bases short, with 13 bases between. The CDR3 totals 13 residues. Germline CDR1 reads MNHNS; CDR2 reads SASEGT. CDR3 nucleotide sequence: TGTGCCAGCAGTGAAAAGGCTAGTCGTAAGCAGTTCTTC. The encoded protein is CASSEKASRKQFF.

The chain combines TRBV7-2 with TRBJ1-2; possibly TRBD1 for D (6 bases). Germline lookup yields CDR1 SGHTA and CDR2 FQGNSA. V lost 2 bases and J 7 bases, leaving 17 bases between the germline ends. This CDR3 has 15 amino acids. CDR3 nucleotides: TGTGCCAGCAGCTTACGAGCAGGGGCGGAGGCTGGCTACACCTTC. Protein: CASSLRAGAEAGYTF.

The V gene is TRBV9, the J gene TRBJ2-1; 9 bases are a match to TRBD2. This CDR3 has 15 residues. J gave up 5 bases and V 4 bases, and 7 bases lay outside the gene matches. The V gene's germline CDR1 is SGDLS and CDR2 YYNGEE. The CDR3 coding sequence is TGTGCCAGCAGCCCCCTCGCTAGCGGGAACAATGAGCAGTTCTTC. It encodes CASSPLASGNNEQFF.

The chain employs TRBV28 and TRBJ1-5, with D hard to call. Germline V gives CDR1 MDHEN, CDR2 SYDVKM. Trimming took off 3 bases at V and 6 bases at J, with 15 bases between the two ends. The CDR3 has 15 residues. The CDR3 is CASSFLGGMVQPQHF. The DNA of the CDR3 is TGTGCCAGCAGTTTTTTAGGAGGGATGGTTCAGCCCCAGCATTTT.

V gene TRBV28 combines with J gene TRBJ1-2; possible D gene TRBD1, 5 bases. Germline CDR1 and CDR2: MDHEN and SYDVKM. V was cut by 6 bases and J by 2 bases, with 10 bases left in between. CDR3 length equals 13 residues. The CDR3 nucleotides read TGTGCCAGCAGCCTGCACAGGAACTATGGCTACACCTTC. It yields the protein CASSLHRNYGYTF.

This chain uses TRBV5-5 with TRBJ2-7; unclear D gene. Looked up from germline, CDR1 is SGHKS and CDR2 is YYEKEE (reference sequence). Trimming took off 3 bases at V and 1 base at J, with 11 bases between the two ends. The CDR3 has 14 residues. The CDR3 protein is CASSSRPISYEQYF. DNA of the CDR3: TGTGCCAGCAGCTCGCGACCGATATCCTACGAGCAGTACTTC. The entire variable domain, with the rest obtained from reference TRBV5-5 and TRBJ2-7, is as follows: DAGVTQSPTHLIKTRGQQVTLRCSPISGHKSVSWYQQVLGQGPQFIFQYYEKEERGRGNFPDRFSARQFPNYSSELNVNALLLGDSALYLCASSSRPISYEQYFGPGTRLTVT.

The chain carries TRBV19 and TRBJ1-2; D might be TRBD1 (6 bases). V was cut by 6 bases and J by 0 bases, with 17 bases left in between. The CDR3 contains 16 residues. Germline CDR1 is LNHDA and CDR2 is SQIVND (reference sequence). The CDR3 spells CASSTIRDTANYGYTF. For the CDR3, the DNA is TGTGCCAGTAGCACCATTCGGGACACCGCTAACTATGGCTACACCTTC.